The 20 T cell receptor beta chains reported below all come from one sample, sequenced in a study of blood T cell repertoires in COVID-19. The repertoire was sequenced with immunoSEQ multiplex PCR; TCRdb's copy has only in-frame clones and lacks some. The repertoire holds about 76,000 clones, with around 86% as singletons. The sample comprised peripheral blood. Receptors were obtained from a human donor in a cohort sampled during active COVID-19.

The chain uses TRBV19 and TRBJ1-3; 7 bases map to TRBD1. The CDR3 consists of 15 residues. V trimming: 3 bases; J trimming: 0 bases; junction bases outside the gene matches: 2. In germline, CDR1 is LNHDA, CDR2 SQIVND (reference sequence). The CDR3 region is CASSIGDSSGNTIYF. CDR3 nucleotides: TGTGCCAGTAGTATTGGGGACAGCTCTGGAAACACCATATATTTT.

The chain links TRBV10-2 to TRBJ2-2; 10 nucleotides agree with TRBD2. V trimming: 6 bases; J trimming: 2 bases; junction bases outside the gene matches: 9. The CDR3 covers 17 residues. CDR1 and CDR2 from the germline V gene are WSHSY and SAAADI. CDR3 protein: CASRSHSSGGNTGELFF. CDR3 nucleotide sequence: TGCGCCAGCAGATCCCATTCTAGCGGGGGAAACACCGGGGAGCTGTTTTTT.

The chain recombines TRBV19 with TRBJ1-5; weak D call: TRBD1 (6 bases). The ends were cut back, 3 bases at V and 0 bases at J, with 9 bases in the middle. CDR1 and CDR2 from the germline V gene are LNHDA and SQIVND (reference sequence). The CDR3 has 15 amino acids. The CDR3: CASSMDRDSNQPQHF. In DNA form, the CDR3 reads TGTGCCAGTAGTATGGACAGAGATAGCAATCAGCCCCAGCATTTT.

The genes are TRBV6-5 and TRBJ1-2; D is ambiguous. V gave up 0 bases and J gave up 7 bases, with 12 bases separating them. The CDR3 is made up of 14 amino acids. Per germline, CDR1 MNHEY and CDR2 SVGAGI. CDR3 amino acids: CASSYSRGIGGYTF. CDR3 coding DNA: TGTGCCAGCAGTTACTCGCGAGGGATAGGTGGCTACACCTTC.

CDR3 sequence (DNA): TGCGCCAGCGGCAGGGCGGGGACCGACACTGAAGCTTTCTTT. Its protein is CASGRAGTDTEAFF. The chain joins TRBV5-1 to TRBJ1-1, with a weak D call TRBD1 (5 bases). Between the trimmed V and J ends, which lost 7 bases and 3 bases, there was a span of 16 bases. CDR1 is SGHRS and CDR2 is YFSETQ in the germline V gene. This CDR3 has 14 residues.

This rearrangement joins TRBV3-1 (or the pseudogene TRBV3-2) to TRBJ1-6, with D hard to call. The germline V and J ends were trimmed by 2 bases and 8 bases, with 10 bases remaining between them. The CDR3 sequence is 14 residues long. Germline-derived CDR1 and CDR2 are LGHDT and YNNKEL (reference sequence). CDR3 DNA sequence: TGTGCCAGCAGCCAACTACGGGGATATTCACCCCTCCACTTT. Protein sequence: CASSQLRGYSPLHF.

Here the CDR3 reads CASSLDRATEAFF. The CDR3 DNA sequence: TGCGCCAGCAGCTTGGACAGGGCGACTGAAGCTTTCTTT. The chain is built from TRBV5-1 and TRBJ1-1, with D perhaps matching TRBD1 (6 bases). Trimming took off 0 bases at V and 5 bases at J, with 8 bases between the two ends. The CDR3 runs to 13 residues. Germline CDR1 reads SGHRS; CDR2 reads YFSETQ.

This clone came up a few times. The chain links TRBV12-3 or TRBV12-4 to TRBJ2-5; 7 nucleotides line up with TRBD1. Trimming at V came to 6 bases and at J to 4 bases, leaving 2 bases not matched to a gene. This CDR3 region has 12 residues. The CDR3 loop reads CASRWDRETQYF. The CDR3 region has the DNA TGTGCCAGCAGGTGGGACAGAGAGACCCAGTACTTC.

The V gene is TRBV28, the J gene TRBJ1-5, with D tentatively TRBD1 (5 bases). V was trimmed by 8 bases and J by 2 bases, leaving 13 bases between them. Germline V gives CDR1 MDHEN, CDR2 SYDVKM. The CDR3 sequence is 14 residues long. In DNA, the CDR3 is TGTGCCAGCCGGGGAGGGGCAGGCAATCAGCCCCAGCATTTT. It specifies CASRGGAGNQPQHF.

This chain uses TRBV19 with TRBJ1-1, with 7 bases identical to TRBD1. Germline lookup yields CDR1 LNHDA and CDR2 SQIVND (reference sequence). V was clipped by 2 bases and J by 5 bases; unmatched bases: 8. This CDR3 spans 15 amino acids. The CDR3 loop reads CASSINPAGGTEAFF. The CDR3 DNA sequence: TGTGCCAGTAGTATAAATCCGGCAGGGGGTACTGAAGCTTTCTTT.

The chain has TRBV9 and TRBJ1-6, with 7 bases matching TRBD1. Germline loops: CDR1 SGDLS, CDR2 YYNGEE. This CDR3 region has 15 residues. V lost 4 bases, J lost 4 bases, and 5 bases stayed unmatched. The CDR3 DNA sequence: TGTGCCAGCAGCCCGAGACAGGGTTATAATTCACCCCTCCACTTT. This gives the protein CASSPRQGYNSPLHF.

The chain links TRBV9 to TRBJ2-2; TRBD1 might be the D (5 bases). The ends were cut back, 5 bases at V and 0 bases at J, with 8 bases in the middle. In germline, CDR1 is SGDLS, CDR2 YYNGEE. The CDR3 loop spans 14 amino acids. DNA of the CDR3: TGTGCCAGCAGTTCCAGGGCGAACACCGGGGAGCTGTTTTTT. It codes for CASSSRANTGELFF.

This clone has only a few counts. The gene calls are TRBV3-1 (or the pseudogene TRBV3-2) and TRBJ1-5; tentatively, D is TRBD1 (5 bases). V lost 1 base and J lost 4, with 11 bases in between. Germline CDR1 LGHDT, CDR2 YNNKEL (reference sequence). The CDR3 runs to 15 residues. The CDR3 region is CASSQGDSKNQPQHF. DNA of the CDR3: TGTGCCAGCAGCCAAGGCGACAGCAAGAATCAGCCCCAGCATTTT.

This clone occurred once. This chain joins TRBV19 and TRBJ1-4; 11 positions agree with TRBD1. Trimming cost V 8 bases and J 4 bases; bases outside gene matches: 9. The CDR3 has 16 amino acids. Germline V lookup: CDR1 LNHDA, CDR2 SQIVND (reference sequence). CDR3 protein: CASRRGTGGFNEKLFF. Written as DNA, the CDR3 is TGTGCCAGTCGGCGGGGGACAGGGGGTTTTAATGAAAAACTGTTTTTT.

The chain is built from TRBV9 and TRBJ2-7; D is unresolved. Trimming shortened V by 0 bases and J by 6 bases, and 10 bases separated the two germline ends. The CDR3 sequence is 13 residues long. CDR1 is SGDLS and CDR2 is YYNGEE in the germline V gene. The CDR3 DNA sequence: TGTGCCAGCAGCGTAGATCCCCACGGCGAGCAGTACTTC. Encoded protein: CASSVDPHGEQYF.

As to this clone: One end of the junction fails to match germline, which may point to a read error. This chain links TRBV6-5 with TRBJ2-4; the D is unclear. Germline V lookup: CDR1 MNHEY, CDR2 SVGAGI. This CDR3 has 14 residues. The CDR3 loop is CASSDSIAKNIQYF. CDR3 nucleotide sequence: TGTGCCAGCAGTGACTCTATAGCCAAAAACATTCAGTACTTC.

The chain recombines TRBV5-1 with TRBJ2-7; a weak D match, TRBD2 (6 bases). The CDR3 is 15 residues long. V lost 2 bases and J lost 0, with 12 bases in between. Germline V lookup: CDR1 SGHRS, CDR2 YFSETQ. CDR3 in amino acids: CASSFSGLLSYEQYF. As DNA, the CDR3 is TGCGCCAGCAGCTTCTCGGGACTTCTCTCCTACGAGCAGTACTTC.

The chain employs TRBV10-3 and TRBJ2-5; possible D gene TRBD2, 5 bases. CDR1 and CDR2 (germline): ENHRY, SYGVKD. The CDR3 totals 12 residues. V lost 8 bases and J lost 4, with 11 bases in between. CDR3 residues: CAISARGETQYF. Here the CDR3 DNA reads TGTGCCATCTCGGCCCGGGGAGAGACCCAGTACTTC.

The V gene is TRBV9, the J gene TRBJ2-3; D may be TRBD2 (6 bases). V lost 0 bases and J 0 bases, leaving 11 bases between the germline ends. CDR1 SGDLS and CDR2 YYNGEE come from the germline V gene. The CDR3 runs 16 residues. CDR3 bases: TGTGCCAGCAGCGTAGGGCGGGGTGCTAGCACAGATACGCAGTATTTT. As protein: CASSVGRGASTDTQYF.

The rearrangement links TRBV7-6 to TRBJ1-1; no clear D gene. The V end lost 6 bases, the J end lost 0 bases, and 8 bases lay between the germline ends. Germline V CDR1 and CDR2: SGHVS, FNYEAQ. This CDR3 is 13 amino acids long. The CDR3 spells CASRGSLNTEAFF. CDR3 sequence (DNA): TGTGCCAGCAGGGGCAGCTTGAACACTGAAGCTTTCTTT. Variable domain in full (rest from reference TRBV7-6 and TRBJ1-1): GAGVSQSPRYKVTKRGQDVALRCDPISGHVSLYWYRQALGQGPEFLTYFNYEAQQDKSGLPNDRFSAERPEGSISTLTIQRTEQRDSAMYRCASRGSLNTEAFFGQGTRLTVV.